This T cell receptor (beta chain) was identified in a study of T cells in Graves' hyperthyroidism and ophthalmopathy. The CDR3 regions of TCR beta were amplified from RNA transcripts. Carried out on the TCR CDR3, a first-round RT-PCR used the HTBI primer set. Via MiXCR, TCRdb re-called the multiplex PCR reads, giving one row per CDR3 protein. The sample has about 720,000 distinct CDR3 sequences, over 15% seen once; the top ten hold 16%. Germline-derived CDR1 and CDR2 are MNHNS and SASEGT. V shed 5 bases and J 5 bases; nucleotides not matched to a gene: 7. The CDR3 is made up of 16 amino acids. The J gene is TRBJ2-2, the V gene TRBV6-1; 11 positions match TRBD1. The receptor's source is a woman between 50 and 59 years old with Graves' hyperthyroidism that later progressed to Graves' ophthalmopathy. The material sequenced was blood. The DNA of the CDR3 is TGTGCCAGCAGTCGTGGACAGGGGGCAGAAACCGGGGAGCTGTTTTTT. It codes for CASSRGQGAETGELFF.